These T cell receptor beta chains were read from a single sample in a study of response to subunit inactivated influenza vaccine. TCRdb fed the RT-PCR reads into MiXCR, producing one record per CDR3 protein. The data show about 540,000 distinct CDR3 sequences, with 14% seen just once and over 8.5% held by the top ten. This specimen was PBMCs from blood, taken 12 days after vaccination. The receptors shown here come from a man between 45 and 60 years old who received an inactivated influenza vaccine. Each CDR3 is given with its conserved first and last residue. D genes are given only for firm matches. Size values are once, few and many counts, or a class for expanded clones, and some rows have none.

abundance: -; j_gene: TRBJ2-5; d_gene: -; v_gene: TRBV11-2; CDR3aa: CASQEKTGWAAKGTETQYF; CDR3nt: TGTGCCAGCCAAGAGAAAACTGGGTGGGCGGCCAAGGGGACGGAGACCCAGTACTTC
abundance: few; j_gene: TRBJ2-5; d_gene: -; v_gene: TRBV5-1; CDR3aa: CASSLAVDFQETQYF; CDR3nt: TGCGCCAGCAGCTTGGCCGTCGATTTCCAAGAGACCCAGTACTTC
abundance: -; j_gene: TRBJ1-5; d_gene: TRBD1; v_gene: TRBV19; CDR3aa: CASRDRFNQPQHF; CDR3nt: TGTGCCAGTAGGGACAGGTTCAATCAGCCCCAGCATTTT
abundance: -; j_gene: TRBJ2-1; d_gene: TRBD1; v_gene: TRBV12-3/TRBV12-4; CDR3aa: CASSLAPGTGVNEQFF; CDR3nt: TGTGCCAGCAGCCTAGCACCCGGGACAGGGGTCAATGAGCAGTTCTTC
abundance: once; j_gene: TRBJ2-3; d_gene: TRBD1; v_gene: TRBV12-3/TRBV12-4; CDR3aa: CASPLGGSTDTQYF; CDR3nt: TGTGCCAGCCCTCTAGGGGGCTCCACAGATACGCAGTATTTT
abundance: -; j_gene: TRBJ2-7; d_gene: -; v_gene: TRBV7-8; CDR3aa: CASSLALIYEQYF; CDR3nt: TGTGCCAGCAGCTTAGCACTAATCTACGAGCAGTACTTC
abundance: -; j_gene: TRBJ2-7; d_gene: -; v_gene: TRBV20-1; CDR3aa: CSASKDQVYEQYF; CDR3nt: TGCAGTGCTAGTAAAGATCAGGTCTACGAGCAGTACTTC
abundance: few; j_gene: TRBJ2-3; d_gene: -; v_gene: TRBV20-1; CDR3aa: CSATQGITDTQYF; CDR3nt: TGCAGTGCTACACAGGGCATCACAGATACGCAGTATTTT
abundance: -; j_gene: TRBJ1-4; d_gene: -; v_gene: TRBV6-5; CDR3aa: CASSSSGVSGKLFF; CDR3nt: TGTGCCAGCAGTTCGTCAGGGGTTTCGGGAAAACTGTTTTTT
abundance: -; j_gene: TRBJ2-1; d_gene: TRBD1; v_gene: TRBV5-5; CDR3aa: CASSFLQGSEQFF; CDR3nt: TGTGCCAGCAGCTTTTTACAGGGGAGTGAGCAGTTCTTC
abundance: many; j_gene: TRBJ1-1; d_gene: TRBD1; v_gene: TRBV25-1; CDR3aa: CASRSGGTEAFF; CDR3nt: TGTGCCAGCCGCTCAGGGGGTACTGAAGCTTTCTTT
abundance: -; j_gene: TRBJ2-6; d_gene: TRBD2; v_gene: TRBV18; CDR3aa: CASSPTPGGSGANVLTF; CDR3nt: TGTGCCAGCTCCCCTACCCCGGGGGGGTCTGGGGCCAACGTCCTGACTTTC
abundance: -; j_gene: TRBJ2-3; d_gene: -; v_gene: TRBV11-2; CDR3aa: CASSLVPGLGTDTQYF; CDR3nt: TGTGCCAGCAGCTTAGTTCCGGGATTAGGGACAGATACGCAGTATTTT
abundance: -; j_gene: TRBJ2-5; d_gene: TRBD1; v_gene: TRBV5-1; CDR3aa: CASSLYLTGTQETQYF; CDR3nt: TGCGCCAGCAGCCTGTACCTGACAGGGACCCAAGAGACCCAGTACTTC
abundance: -; j_gene: TRBJ1-6; d_gene: TRBD1; v_gene: TRBV7-2; CDR3aa: CASSLRDRENSPLHF; CDR3nt: TGTGCCAGCAGCCTCCGCGACAGGGAAAATTCACCCCTCCACTTT
abundance: -; j_gene: TRBJ2-3; d_gene: TRBD2; v_gene: TRBV20-1; CDR3aa: CSALIAGATTDTQYF; CDR3nt: TGCAGCGCTTTAATAGCGGGGGCCACGACGGATACGCAGTATTTT
abundance: -; j_gene: TRBJ2-1; d_gene: -; v_gene: TRBV5-6; CDR3aa: CASSLRETKKQFF; CDR3nt: TGTGCCAGCAGCTTACGGGAGACTAAAAAGCAGTTCTTC
abundance: many; j_gene: TRBJ2-3; d_gene: -; v_gene: TRBV29-1; CDR3aa: CSGWTAAQYF; CDR3nt: TGCAGCGGATGGACAGCAGCGCAGTATTTT
abundance: -; j_gene: TRBJ2-7; d_gene: -; v_gene: TRBV10-3; CDR3aa: CAISDFGSEQYF; CDR3nt: TGTGCCATCAGTGATTTTGGATCTGAGCAGTACTTC
abundance: few; j_gene: TRBJ2-1; d_gene: TRBD1; v_gene: TRBV24-1; CDR3aa: CATSDNGQGTGNEQFF; CDR3nt: TGTGCCACCAGTGACAATGGACAGGGGACAGGCAATGAGCAGTTCTTC
abundance: -; j_gene: TRBJ1-4; d_gene: -; v_gene: TRBV28; CDR3aa: CASSRGFANEKLFF; CDR3nt: TGTGCCAGCAGCAGGGGATTCGCTAATGAAAAACTGTTTTTT
abundance: few; j_gene: TRBJ2-1; d_gene: -; v_gene: TRBV4-3; CDR3aa: CASSQDQAAYNEQFF; CDR3nt: TGCGCCAGCAGCCAAGACCAAGCGGCCTACAATGAGCAGTTCTTC
abundance: few; j_gene: TRBJ1-6; d_gene: -; v_gene: TRBV18; CDR3aa: CASSPSADYNSPLHF; CDR3nt: TGTGCCAGCTCACCCTCTGCGGACTATAATTCACCCCTCCACTTT
abundance: -; j_gene: TRBJ2-3; d_gene: TRBD2; v_gene: TRBV5-1; CDR3aa: CASSSTQTSGLSTDTQYF; CDR3nt: TGCGCCAGCAGCTCGACTCAGACTAGCGGCCTGAGCACAGATACGCAGTATTTT
abundance: -; j_gene: TRBJ2-1; d_gene: -; v_gene: TRBV6-5; CDR3aa: CASSYGTRRVPLSYNEQFF; CDR3nt: TGTGCCAGCAGTTATGGCACCCGGAGGGTCCCACTCTCCTACAATGAGCAGTTCTTC
abundance: -; j_gene: TRBJ2-7; d_gene: TRBD1; v_gene: TRBV5-1; CDR3aa: CASSLTLTGGQQYF; CDR3nt: TGCGCCAGCAGCTTGACCTTAACAGGGGGCCAGCAGTACTTC
abundance: few; j_gene: TRBJ2-3; d_gene: TRBD2; v_gene: TRBV9; CDR3aa: CASSVGPGLAGGPYTQYF; CDR3nt: TGTGCCAGCAGCGTAGGTCCGGGACTAGCGGGAGGGCCGTATACGCAGTATTTT
abundance: -; j_gene: TRBJ2-2; d_gene: -; v_gene: TRBV12-3/TRBV12-4; CDR3aa: CASSLVPGTGELFF; CDR3nt: TGTGCCAGCAGTTTAGTCCCGGGCACCGGGGAGCTGTTTTTT